This T cell receptor (beta chain) was recorded in a study of cytomegalovirus exposure and HLA in healthy donors (dated by TCRdb to 2016 to 2017). For the study in its entirety: An earlier analysis of some 620 of the donors reported around 280 Gb of sequence data and around 110 million unique TCR beta sequences obtained from approximately 180 million T cells. Around 320 gigabases of sequencing data and approximately 85 million unique TCR sequences were included in an early release covering roughly 600 HLA-typed donors. Among the roughly 400 genotyped donors, around 79% belonged to the genetic ancestry cluster associated with self-reported Caucasian donors. The study aimed to test whether cataloging public T cell receptors could reveal signatures of past pathogen exposure. The T cell repertoires of under 750 subjects were profiled by immunosequencing and related to cytomegalovirus serostatus. In addition to the first cohort of 650 to 800 subjects, a separate validation cohort of 130 or so different subjects was used. To predict cytomegalovirus infection status, the study brought together high-throughput TCR immunosequencing, statistical association of individual TCRs with disease status, and machine learning. A later analysis re-examined previously published TCR beta repertoires from more than 550 donors and added high-resolution HLA genotyping to investigate patterns of TCR occurrence. Rather than drawing on any new phenotypic data, the later analysis identified candidate immune exposures from TCR beta sequences and the way those sequences occurred across donors. An earlier analysis of around 580 of the donors used high-throughput TCR beta sequencing to judge whether each TCR beta V gene segment behaved as functional or pseudogenic. Donor age, sex, ethnicity and CMV serostatus were compiled together with the repertoire data. A later genetic analysis used genome-wide SNP genotypes for about three fifths of the 666 donors, treating that subset as a discovery cohort. Every repertoire in the discovery cohort had been generated on one and the same sequencing platform. Both class I and class II loci were covered by HLA typing, at four-digit resolution. The number of donors typed differed by locus, with 629-630 for A, B, C, DRB1 and DQB1, roughly 520 for DQA1, over 600 for DPA1, and about 450 for DPB1. A few DR-DQ haplotypes were treated as single units for association and clustering because of strong linkage in the cohort. Among over 350 genotyped donors of the cohort, an average of about 240,000 unique TCR beta nucleotide sequences were sequenced per donor, roughly 20% of them non-productive.

The method was the immunoSEQ multiplex PCR assay. The multiplex PCR relied on a mix of 60 forward primers for TCR Vbeta segments and 13 reverse primers for TCR Jbeta segments. The CDR3 region of rearranged TCR beta genes was amplified from genomic DNA by a multiplex PCR assay. On the Illumina HiSeq System, the amplified TCR beta libraries were sequenced as 87-base-pair reads. Per the original workflow: In a later analysis, tens of millions of unique TCR beta chains were counted across the approximately 670 repertoires, and roughly 11 million of these chains were shared by at least two donors. Raw reads were error-corrected and collapsed into unique sequences by a nearest-neighbor algorithm in which closely related sequences were merged to remove PCR and sequencing errors. V, D and J gene segments were assigned by aligning CDR3 sequences to IMGT reference sequences. For a sequence to be retained, a match of at least six nucleotides was required to both a V gene segment and a J gene segment. A rearrangement counted as productive if the CDR3 had no stop codons and remained in frame with V and J, and every other rearrangement counted as non-productive. CDR3 was defined by IMGT convention, running from the second conserved V-encoded cysteine to the conserved J-encoded phenylalanine. The earlier analysis of 500 to 650 of the donors excluded any sequence lacking an unambiguous match to a single V gene segment. In an earlier analysis of approximately 610 of the donors, V segments were called functional above 56.7% productive rearrangements and were called segregating when the between-donor standard deviation exceeded 5%. A statistical classification framework was built to diagnose cytomegalovirus status from the catalog of TCR beta chain sequences. In a later analysis, V and J genes were assigned by comparing TCR nucleotide sequences against IMGT/GENE-DB human TR gene sequences. In a later analysis, CDR3 sequences and most-parsimonious VDJ recombination scenarios were assigned using the TCRdist pipeline. A later analysis defined each TCR beta chain by its CDR3 amino acid sequence plus V-gene family, and excluded reads lacking a unique V-gene family. A later analysis removed roughly 590 highly shared, low-generation-probability nucleotide sequences to deal with suspected cross-contamination and a sequencing artifact. A later analysis calculated a clonal expansion index for each public chain from normalized within-repertoire ranks of inferred template counts. Generation probabilities in a later analysis came from a VDJ recombination model fitted to out-of-frame rearrangements, and those results were checked against IGoR. Hypergeometric tests were used in a later analysis to score TCR-TCR, TCR-HLA and TCR-CMV co-occurrence, with a repertoire-size bias correction applied to the TCR pairs. A later analysis estimated false discovery rates by permuting HLA or CMV assignments 20 times. In a later analysis, co-occurring TCRs were grouped using DBSCAN, with TCRdist sequence similarity added in when clustering inside HLA-allele-positive subsets. Repertoires with fewer than 30,000 or more than 120,000 public chains were left out of co-occurrence clustering, as were roughly five repertoires with anomalous nucleotide sharing. This is the immuneACCESS table as TCRdb keeps it, with only in-frame sequences that have V and J called. A part of the clones is gone; compared with another copy, unresolved V genes explain less than half, and the rest is unexplained. V and J calls and clone size come straight from that table; D and trimming were deduced from the DNA. The sample table shows about 180,000 clones, and over 60% are seen once. More than 5.5% of the sample is in the top ten clones.

In total, over 600 healthy bone marrow donors made up the cohort. At the time of sampling, all cohort members were nominally healthy, though unrecorded immune exposures were likely present. The donor was CMV seronegative and was included in the group of around 320 seronegative cohort members. A peripheral blood sample was provided by each donor, and peripheral blood mononuclear cells were used for TCR beta sequencing. The Qiagen DNeasy Blood Extraction Kit was used to extract genomic DNA from the blood cell samples. V is pruned by 1 base and J by 4 bases, leaving 8 bases of the junction without a gene match. CDR1 and CDR2 are read off the germline V gene as KGHSH and LQKENI. From cysteine to phenylalanine, the CDR3 is 17 amino acids long. Of the read, only the CDR3 DNA is kept; its 51 bases are in frame from base 1. Paper-wide results and their limitations: Correlated functional status among segregating V segments might reflect linkage disequilibrium, but an unknown experimental factor could not be ruled out. Roughly uniform sequencing depth across donors was assumed in presence/absence analyses, although this assumption may not hold. Some IMGT-functional V segments, including TRBV6-2 and TRBV6-3, could not be told apart with the 87-base-pair reads, so those segments were excluded. In a later analysis, the rate of TCR association differed among HLA loci, with DRB1 alleles having the most associated TCRs and HLA-C alleles having the fewest. According to the authors, the approach could potentially be generalized to other disease states and immunological phenotypes. The only immune exposure information available for the cohort was CMV serostatus. Because some donors lacked HLA typing at each locus, the association tests relied only on the typed subset. A later genetic analysis associated a missense DCLRE1C variant with V-gene and J-gene trimming of TCR beta chains, and an independent cohort replicated the association. A total of 164 TCR beta chains were listed by the study as associated with cytomegalovirus. Only TCR beta chains were sequenced in this cohort, and the absence of alpha or paired-chain data limited detectable features. A later analysis reported that several top co-occurrence clusters appeared linked to parvovirus B19, influenza, CMV and Epstein-Barr virus. Compared with equally common non-associated chains, HLA-associated TCR beta chains in a later analysis were more clonally expanded and had lower generation probabilities. Assigning TCR associations to individual alleles was difficult when HLA alleles, especially DR and DQ, strongly co-occurred. Specific HLA alleles were associated with 15,000 to 20,000 TCR beta sequences at a false discovery rate of 0.05 in a later analysis. In both the original and validation cohorts, the classifier was reported to diagnose cytomegalovirus status with high specificity and sensitivity. According to a later analysis, most CMV-associated TCR beta chains appeared to be HLA-restricted, and the HLA associations seemed to be driven largely by CMV exposure. In vitro tests confirmed that a few of the cytomegalovirus-associated TCR beta chains recognize cytomegalovirus antigens. An earlier analysis of approximately 590 of the donors showed that most TCR beta V segments appeared in productive rearrangements either about 90% or about 30% of the time, which broadly matched IMGT annotations. A further reported finding was that TCR beta sequences accurately predicted the HLA-A and HLA-B alleles for most subjects in the first cohort. A group of highly shared sequence variants was considered likely to be a technical artifact of the sequencing pipeline. Because counts were too low, seventeen rarely observed V segments, including chromosome 9 orphons, were excluded from the earlier analysis of several hundred of the donors. According to a later genetic analysis, donors in an Asian-associated ancestry cluster had fewer N-insertions in productive TCRs than the roughly 670-donor mean. While some public TCRs were present in many individuals, most TCR sequences turned up only very rarely across donors.

This clone was observed once. It lacks a known antigen. Base-call qualities are not available, and no considerably larger clone is one nucleotide away. The chain is made from TRBV18 and TRBJ1-1; a stretch of 11 junction bases matches TRBD1. This TCR was sampled from a man aged 35 to 55 in good health and CMV-seronegative. The sample taken for sequencing was PBMCs. The DNA reads TGTGCCAGCTCACCACAAAGGACAGGGGGCGCAGGCACTGAAGCTTTCTTT. Its product reads: CASSPQRTGGAGTEAFF.